This note documents a single TCR beta chain sequence. Which antigen it targets is not known. No base-level quality is on record; no much larger clone is a single base apart. The immunoSEQ Assay, a bias-controlled multiplex PCR, was used to amplify TCRbeta CDR3 regions from genomic DNA. In the source study's methods: Within the assay, amplification of reference gene primers was used to estimate how many nucleated cells each sample contained. Sequence reads were collapsed and filtered to measure the absolute abundance of every unique TCRbeta CDR3 rearrangement. For each sample, productive Simpson clonality was calculated by taking the square root of Simpson's diversity index across productive rearrangements. The clones in this table, taken by TCRdb from immuneACCESS, are in-frame only. Not every clone is retained; where verified, under half of the shortfall comes from an unresolved V gene, and the cause of the rest is unknown. The V and J calls and clone size are taken from that table; D and trimming were inferred from the DNA. This sample lists about 300,000 clones; 89% were detected once. 1.5% to 2% of the sample goes to the ten largest clones.

This entry belongs to a study of blood T cell repertoires in COVID-19 (dated by TCRdb to 2018 to 2020). The study in broad terms: Samples from collaborators originated in the United States, Italy and Spain and spanned both the acute and convalescent phases of COVID-19. The material from the prospective study consisted of cDNA or gDNA derived from T cells, B-cell-depleted T cells, or PBMCs. HLA class I and class II types, where available, came from metadata supplied by the sample provider rather than from assay-based typing. Deeply sampled blood TCRbeta repertoires from subjects exposed to, actively infected with, or recovered from COVID-19 were included in the dataset. Samples were obtained from the ongoing ImmuneRACE study (first 160 participants) and from approximately 1,200 subjects provided by 6 global collaborators. The repertoires were released in a freely available public database intended as a resource for research on the immune response to SARS-CoV-2. The sample metadata nearly always contained a de-identified subject ID, COVID-19 status, age in years and sex. Broad study findings and their caveats: Clinical and demographic metadata were provided uncurated, with the amount varying by source and participant.

In Seattle, one collaborating source enrolled patients while the infection was active and tracked those patients longitudinally over the course of disease. The collaborating institutions used their own protocols to collect whole blood in K2EDTA tubes. Collaborator samples were shipped for TCRbeta analysis as frozen whole blood, isolated PBMCs, or DNA extracted from either sample type. This receptor was identified in a woman aged 25 to 39 with COVID-19, enrolled during active disease. The sample taken for sequencing was peripheral blood.

The nucleotide sequence reads TGCGCCAGCAGTGTGTCCGGAGATACGCAGTATTTT. It specifies CASSVSGDTQYF. The V and J segments used are TRBV10-2 and TRBJ2-3; no confident D gene assignment can be made. At the junction V is shortened by 4 bases and J by 5 bases, with 7 bases in between. Spanning cysteine to phenylalanine, the CDR3 consists of 12 amino acids. Kept here is only the CDR3 DNA, which spans 36 bases and is read in frame from base 1. The CDR1 and CDR2 encoded by the germline V gene are WSHSY and SAAADI.